This TCR beta chain stems from a study of blood T cell repertoires in COVID-19. Study-level background: Two consecutive negative NP/OP PCR tests, clearance, or resolved symptoms defined Cohort 3 recovery.

The assay was immunoSEQ multiplex PCR, and TCRdb's table has in-frame clones only and misses some. Of roughly 210,000 clones listed, around 87% were seen once; the top ten hold about 7%. The V segment lost 10 bases and the J segment 0 bases; nucleotides outside the gene matches: 20. Germline V gene sequence: CDR1 MDHEN, CDR2 SYDVKM. The CDR3 has 21 residues. Donors were grouped by their self-reported clinical history. The gene calls are TRBV28 and TRBJ2-6, with 11 positions matching TRBD1. Sequencing input: PBMCs or T cells enriched from blood (not recorded which). This TCR was sampled from a man aged 30 to 39 in a cohort exposed to, infected with or recovered from COVID-19 (not recorded which). This CDR3 is CATLMGKRTGGKSSGANVLTF. In nucleotides, the CDR3 is TGTGCCACCCTTATGGGGAAAAGGACAGGGGGCAAGAGCTCTGGGGCCAACGTCCTGACTTTC.